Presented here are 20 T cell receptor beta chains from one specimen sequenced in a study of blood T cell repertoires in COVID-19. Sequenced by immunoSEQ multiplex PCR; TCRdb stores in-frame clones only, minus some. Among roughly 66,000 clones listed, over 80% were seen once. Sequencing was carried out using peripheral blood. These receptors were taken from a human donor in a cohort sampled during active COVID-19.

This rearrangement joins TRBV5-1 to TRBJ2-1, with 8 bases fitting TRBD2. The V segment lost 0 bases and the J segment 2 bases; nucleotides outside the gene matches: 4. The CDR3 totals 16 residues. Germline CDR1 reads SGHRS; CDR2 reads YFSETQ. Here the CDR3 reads CASSLVSGSAYNEQFF. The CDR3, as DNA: TGCGCCAGCAGCTTGGTAAGCGGGAGCGCCTACAATGAGCAGTTCTTC.

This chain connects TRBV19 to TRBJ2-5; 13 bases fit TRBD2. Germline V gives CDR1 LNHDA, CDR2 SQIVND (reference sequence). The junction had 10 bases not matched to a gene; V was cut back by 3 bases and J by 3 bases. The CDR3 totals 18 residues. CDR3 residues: CASSISGLAGVGKETQYF. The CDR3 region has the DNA TGTGCCAGTAGTATCTCAGGACTAGCGGGAGTGGGGAAAGAGACCCAGTACTTC. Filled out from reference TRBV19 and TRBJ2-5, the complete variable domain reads DGGITQSPKYLFRKEGQNVTLSCEQNLNHDAMYWYRQDPGQGLRLIYYSQIVNDFQKGDIAEGYSVSREKKESFPLTVTSAQKNPTAFYLCASSISGLAGVGKETQYFGPGTRLLVL.

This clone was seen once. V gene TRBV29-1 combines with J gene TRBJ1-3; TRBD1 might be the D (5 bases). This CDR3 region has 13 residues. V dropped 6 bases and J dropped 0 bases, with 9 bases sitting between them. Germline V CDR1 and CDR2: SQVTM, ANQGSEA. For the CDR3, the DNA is TGCAGCGTAGAGACAGCCTCTGGAAACACCATATATTTT. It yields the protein CSVETASGNTIYF. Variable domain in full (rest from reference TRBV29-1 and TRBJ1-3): SAVISQKPSRDICQRGTSLTIQCQVDSQVTMMFWYRQQPGQSLTLIATANQGSEATYESGFVIDKFPISRPNLTFSTLTVSNMSPEDSSIYLCSVETASGNTIYFGEGSWLTVV.

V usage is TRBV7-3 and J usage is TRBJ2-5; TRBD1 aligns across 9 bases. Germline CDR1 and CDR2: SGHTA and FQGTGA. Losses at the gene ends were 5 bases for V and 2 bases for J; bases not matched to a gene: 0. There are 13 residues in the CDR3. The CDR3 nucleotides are TGTGCCAGCAGCGACAGGGGGCAAGAGACCCAGTACTTC. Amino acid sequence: CASSDRGQETQYF.

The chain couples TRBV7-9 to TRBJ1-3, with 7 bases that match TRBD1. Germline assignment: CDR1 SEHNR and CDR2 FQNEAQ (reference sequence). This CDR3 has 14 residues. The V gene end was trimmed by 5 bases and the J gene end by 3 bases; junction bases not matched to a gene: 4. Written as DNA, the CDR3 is TGTGCCAGCAGCGGACGGGACAGTGGAAACACCATATATTTT. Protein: CASSGRDSGNTIYF.

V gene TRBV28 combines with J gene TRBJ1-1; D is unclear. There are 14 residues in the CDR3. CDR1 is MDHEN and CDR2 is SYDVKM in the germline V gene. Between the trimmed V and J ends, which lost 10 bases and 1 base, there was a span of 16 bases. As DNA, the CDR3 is TGTGCCACAACCGGGGAAACACCGAACACTGAAGCTTTCTTT. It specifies CATTGETPNTEAFF.

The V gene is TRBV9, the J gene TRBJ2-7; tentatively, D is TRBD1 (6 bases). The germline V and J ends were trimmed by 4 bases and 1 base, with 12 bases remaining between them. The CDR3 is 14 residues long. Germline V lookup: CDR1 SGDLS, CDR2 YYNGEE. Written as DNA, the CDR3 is TGTGCCAGCAGCTTAGGACAGTCTTCCTACGAGCAGTACTTC. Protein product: CASSLGQSSYEQYF.

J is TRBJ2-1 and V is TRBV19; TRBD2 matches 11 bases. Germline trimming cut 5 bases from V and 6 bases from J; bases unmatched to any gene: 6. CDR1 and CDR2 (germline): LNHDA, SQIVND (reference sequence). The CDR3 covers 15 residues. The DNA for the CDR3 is TGTGCCAGTAGTCCCGGGACTAGCGGAGTCAATGAGCAGTTCTTC. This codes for CASSPGTSGVNEQFF. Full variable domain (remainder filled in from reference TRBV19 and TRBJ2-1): DGGITQSPKYLFRKEGQNVTLSCEQNLNHDAMYWYRQDPGQGLRLIYYSQIVNDFQKGDIAEGYSVSREKKESFPLTVTSAQKNPTAFYLCASSPGTSGVNEQFFGPGTRLTVL.

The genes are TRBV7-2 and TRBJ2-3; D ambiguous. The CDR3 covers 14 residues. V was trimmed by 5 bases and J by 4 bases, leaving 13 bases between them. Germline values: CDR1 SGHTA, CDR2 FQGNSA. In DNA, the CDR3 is TGTGCCAGCAGCCCAGAGTCTGGAGCAGATACGCAGTATTTT. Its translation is CASSPESGADTQYF.

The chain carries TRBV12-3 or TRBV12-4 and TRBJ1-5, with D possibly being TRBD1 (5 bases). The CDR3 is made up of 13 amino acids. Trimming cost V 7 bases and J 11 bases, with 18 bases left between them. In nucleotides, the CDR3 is TGTGCCAGCAACCCCGCCCCAGGGTGGGCCCAGCATTTT. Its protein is CASNPAPGWAQHF.

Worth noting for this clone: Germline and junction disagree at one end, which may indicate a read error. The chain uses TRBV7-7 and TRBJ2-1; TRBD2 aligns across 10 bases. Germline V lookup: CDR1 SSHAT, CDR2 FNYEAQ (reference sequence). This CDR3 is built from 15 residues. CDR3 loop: CASSSGLAGVNEQFF. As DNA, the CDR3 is TGTGCTAGCAGCTCTGGGCTAGCGGGAGTCAATGAGCAGTTCTTC.

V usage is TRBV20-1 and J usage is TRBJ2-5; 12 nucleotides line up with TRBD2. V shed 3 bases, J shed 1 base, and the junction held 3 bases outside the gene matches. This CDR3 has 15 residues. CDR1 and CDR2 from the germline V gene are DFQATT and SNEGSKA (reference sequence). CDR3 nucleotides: TGCAGTGCTAGTACTAGCGGGGGGTCCCAAGAGACCCAGTACTTC. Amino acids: CSASTSGGSQETQYF.

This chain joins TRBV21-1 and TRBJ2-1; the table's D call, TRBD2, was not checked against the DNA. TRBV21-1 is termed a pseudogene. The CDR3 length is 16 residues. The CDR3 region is CASSKGTSAPALEQFF. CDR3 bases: TGTGCCAGCAGCAAAGGGACTAGCGCCCCCGCATTGGAGCAGTTCTTC.

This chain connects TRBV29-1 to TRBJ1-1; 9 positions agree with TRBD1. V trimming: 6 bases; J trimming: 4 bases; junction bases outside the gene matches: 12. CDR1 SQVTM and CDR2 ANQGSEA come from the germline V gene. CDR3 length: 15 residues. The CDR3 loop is CSVGYRGLVGTEAFF. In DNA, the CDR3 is TGCAGCGTGGGTTACAGGGGGCTGGTGGGCACTGAAGCTTTCTTT.

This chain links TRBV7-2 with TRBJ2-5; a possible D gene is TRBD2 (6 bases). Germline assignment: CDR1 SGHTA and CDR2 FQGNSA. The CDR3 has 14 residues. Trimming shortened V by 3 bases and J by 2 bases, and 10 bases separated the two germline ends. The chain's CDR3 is CASSFGLSQETQYF. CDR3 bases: TGTGCCAGCAGCTTCGGACTATCACAAGAGACCCAGTACTTC.

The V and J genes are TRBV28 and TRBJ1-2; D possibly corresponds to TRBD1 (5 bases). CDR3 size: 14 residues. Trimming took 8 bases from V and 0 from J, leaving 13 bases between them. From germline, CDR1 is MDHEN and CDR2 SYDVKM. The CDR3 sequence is CASANGGANYGYTF. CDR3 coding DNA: TGTGCCAGCGCCAACGGGGGGGCTAACTATGGCTACACCTTC.

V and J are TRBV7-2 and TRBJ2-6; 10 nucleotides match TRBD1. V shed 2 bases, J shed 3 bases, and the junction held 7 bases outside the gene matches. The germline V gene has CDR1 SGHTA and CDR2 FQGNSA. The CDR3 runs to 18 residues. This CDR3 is CASSLSGTGVYGANVLTF. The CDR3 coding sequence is TGTGCCAGCAGCTTATCAGGGACAGGGGTCTATGGGGCCAACGTCCTGACTTTC.

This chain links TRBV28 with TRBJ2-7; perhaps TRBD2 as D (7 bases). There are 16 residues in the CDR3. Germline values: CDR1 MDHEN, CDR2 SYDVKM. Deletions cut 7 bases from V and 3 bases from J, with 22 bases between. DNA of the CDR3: TGTGCCAGCAACGGATGGGGGGCGGGAGCGGGCTACGAGCAGTACTTC. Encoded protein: CASNGWGAGAGYEQYF. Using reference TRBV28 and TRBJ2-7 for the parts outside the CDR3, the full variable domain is DVKVTQSSRYLVKRTGEKVFLECVQDMDHENMFWYRQDPGLGLRLIYFSYDVKMKEKGDIPEGYSVSREKKERFSLILESASTNQTSMYLCASNGWGAGAGYEQYFGPGTRLTVT.

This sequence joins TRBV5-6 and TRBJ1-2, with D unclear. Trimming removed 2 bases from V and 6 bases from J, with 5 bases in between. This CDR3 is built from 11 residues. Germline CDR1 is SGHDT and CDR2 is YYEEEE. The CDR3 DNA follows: TGTGCCAGCAGCTTTAGTGATGGCTACACCTTC. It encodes CASSFSDGYTF.

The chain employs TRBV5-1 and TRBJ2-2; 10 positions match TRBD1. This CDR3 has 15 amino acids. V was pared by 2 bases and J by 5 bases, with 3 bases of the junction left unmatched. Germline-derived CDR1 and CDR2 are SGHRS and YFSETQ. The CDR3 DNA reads TGCGCCAGCAGCTTTTGGGGACAGGGGACCGGGGAGCTGTTTTTT. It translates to CASSFWGQGTGELFF.